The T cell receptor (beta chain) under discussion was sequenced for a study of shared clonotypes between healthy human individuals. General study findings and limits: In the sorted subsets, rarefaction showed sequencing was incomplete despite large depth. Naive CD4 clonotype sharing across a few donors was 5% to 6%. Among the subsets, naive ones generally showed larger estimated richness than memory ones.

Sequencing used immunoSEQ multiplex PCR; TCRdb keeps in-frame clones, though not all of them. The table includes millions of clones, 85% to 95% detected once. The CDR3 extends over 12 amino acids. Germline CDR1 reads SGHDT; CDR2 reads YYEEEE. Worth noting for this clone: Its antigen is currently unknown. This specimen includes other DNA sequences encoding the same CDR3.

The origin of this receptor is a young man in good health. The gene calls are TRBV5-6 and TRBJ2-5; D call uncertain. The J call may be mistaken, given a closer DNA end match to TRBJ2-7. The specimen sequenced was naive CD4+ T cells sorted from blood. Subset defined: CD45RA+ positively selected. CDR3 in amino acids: CASSLEGYEQYF. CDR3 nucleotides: TGTGCCAGCAGCTTAGAAGGCTACGAGCAGTACTTC.